The 21 T cell receptor beta chains below were found in one sample sequenced in a study of blood T cell repertoires in COVID-19 (dated by TCRdb to 2020 to 2021). Libraries were constructed by the immunoSEQ multiplex PCR assay. What TCRdb holds here is the immuneACCESS table cut down to in-frame rearrangements. Part of the clones is not present; checked against another copy, under half of the missing clones reflect an unresolved V gene, and the others are unexplained. In all, the sample holds some 190,000 clones, and more than 65% of those were seen once. 10% of the sample is in the top ten clones. The material sequenced was peripheral blood. These receptors all stem from a woman older than 75 with active or convalescent COVID-19.

This clone was picked up one time. The chain links TRBV15 to TRBJ2-1, with 8 bases fitting TRBD2. CDR1 and CDR2 from the germline V gene are LNHNV and YYDKDF (reference sequence). V gave up 4 bases and J gave up 4 bases; unmatched junction bases: 6. This CDR3 spans 15 amino acids. The CDR3 loop reads CATSKAGEDYNEQFF. In DNA form, the CDR3 reads TGTGCCACCAGCAAAGCGGGAGAGGATTACAATGAGCAGTTCTTC.

This rearrangement joins TRBV6-5 to TRBJ1-1; D call uncertain. Germline CDR1 MNHEY, CDR2 SVGAGI. Between the trimmed V and J ends, which lost 2 bases and 5 bases, there was a span of 15 bases. This CDR3 spans 15 amino acids. In DNA form, the CDR3 reads TGTGCCAGCAGTTACCAGCCAGGCGGAGGTACTGAAGCTTTCTTT. This sequence encodes CASSYQPGGGTEAFF.

This chain joins TRBV7-9 and TRBJ2-1, with TRBD2 identical over 11 bases. Germline V CDR1 and CDR2: SEHNR, FQNEAQ (reference sequence). The CDR3 loop spans 19 amino acids. V shed 2 bases, J shed 0 bases, and the junction held 9 bases outside the gene matches. CDR3 protein: CASSLNLVLAGDSYNEQFF. In DNA, the CDR3 is TGTGCCAGCAGCTTAAACTTAGTACTAGCGGGGGACTCCTACAATGAGCAGTTCTTC.

The chain uses TRBV27 and TRBJ1-2; D may be TRBD1 (6 bases). CDR3 length: 17 residues. The V end lost 3 bases, the J end lost 2 bases, and 19 bases lay between the germline ends. Germline values: CDR1 MNHEY, CDR2 SMNVEV (reference sequence). In nucleotides, the CDR3 is TGTGCCAGCAGTTTGTGGGACAACTTCAATGGGAACTATGGCTACACCTTC. Translated, it gives CASSLWDNFNGNYGYTF.

The genes are TRBV5-1 and TRBJ2-3, with 11 nucleotides matching TRBD2. After removal of 4 bases from V and 0 bases from J, the junction contained 13 bases not matched to a gene. CDR3 length: 19 residues. Germline V CDR1 and CDR2: SGHRS, YFSETQ. The CDR3, as DNA: TGCGCCAGCAGCGTGGGCGGGGGACTAGCGGTATTTAGCACAGATACGCAGTATTTT. Encoded protein: CASSVGGGLAVFSTDTQYF.

This clone was picked up a small number of times. This chain joins TRBV3-1 (or the pseudogene TRBV3-2) and TRBJ1-1, with D tentatively TRBD1 (6 bases). The CDR3 is made up of 14 amino acids. Germline CDR1 reads LGHDT; CDR2 reads YNNKEL (reference sequence). Trimming shortened V by 2 bases and J by 1 base, and 8 bases separated the two germline ends. The CDR3 region has the DNA TGTGCCAGCAGCCAATGGGACAAGAACACTGAAGCTTTCTTT. It encodes CASSQWDKNTEAFF.

V and J are TRBV19 and TRBJ2-1; D might be TRBD2 (7 bases). Deletions cut 1 base from V and 9 bases from J, with 19 bases between. The CDR3 loop spans 16 amino acids. CDR1 and CDR2 (germline): LNHDA, SQIVND (reference sequence). For the CDR3, the DNA is TGTGCCAGTAGTATAGTTAGGTCGGGGGGCACCGGTGAGCAGTTCTTC. As protein: CASSIVRSGGTGEQFF.

This clone was seen a handful of times. The chain couples TRBV14 to TRBJ1-2; 7 nucleotides line up with TRBD1. Trimming took 4 bases from V and 4 from J; bases not matched to a gene: 6. The V gene's germline CDR1 is SGHDN and CDR2 FVKESK. The CDR3 loop spans 14 amino acids. The CDR3, as DNA: TGTGCCAGCAGCCGACAGGGTAACCGCTATGGCTACACCTTC. Its protein product is CASSRQGNRYGYTF.

This chain links TRBV5-1 with TRBJ1-5; D is unresolved. From germline, CDR1 is SGHRS and CDR2 YFSETQ. CDR3 length: 14 residues. Trimming stripped 0 bases from V and 6 bases from J, with 10 bases between. The CDR3 region is CASSLEGRGQPQHF. CDR3 DNA sequence: TGCGCCAGCAGCTTGGAAGGGCGGGGTCAGCCCCAGCATTTT.

The chain recombines TRBV6-5 with TRBJ1-3, with TRBD1 as a possible D gene (6 bases). CDR3 length: 15 residues. The germline V and J ends were trimmed by 6 bases and 3 bases, with 15 bases remaining between them. Germline-derived CDR1 and CDR2 are MNHEY and SVGAGI. The DNA for the CDR3 is TGTGCCAGCAGCTCGGAGGGGGGGTATGGAAACACCATATATTTT. Protein sequence: CASSSEGGYGNTIYF.

V and J are TRBV5-1 and TRBJ2-2; D possibly corresponds to TRBD1 (5 bases). Trimming left V 1 base short and J 5 bases short, with 21 bases between. Per germline, CDR1 SGHRS and CDR2 YFSETQ. The CDR3 has 18 amino acids. The CDR3 reads CASSLFQGTPGRTGELFF. The CDR3 coding sequence is TGCGCCAGCAGCTTGTTTCAGGGAACCCCAGGGCGGACCGGGGAGCTGTTTTTT.

The J gene is TRBJ2-4, the V gene TRBV4-2; no firm D call. In germline, CDR1 is LGHNA, CDR2 YNFKEQ. V was pared by 1 base and J by 0 bases, with 10 bases between. There are 16 residues in the CDR3. CDR3 loop: CASSQVAAGAKNIQYF. CDR3 in DNA: TGTGCCAGCAGCCAAGTGGCGGCTGGAGCCAAAAACATTCAGTACTTC.

The CDR3 bases are TGTGCCAGCACCAAATTACTTTCCAATGAAAAACTGTTTTTT. Translated: CASTKLLSNEKLFF. V is TRBV2 and J is TRBJ1-4; D is undetermined. This CDR3 comprises 14 residues. Trimming took off 7 bases at V and 5 bases at J, with 14 bases between the two ends. Germline CDR1 is SNHLY and CDR2 is FYNNEI.

As to this clone: The same CDR3 is also encoded by other DNA sequences in this sample. The V gene is TRBV5-1, the J gene TRBJ2-1; no clear D. The CDR3 totals 12 residues. Per germline, CDR1 SGHRS and CDR2 YFSETQ. Trimming shortened V by 0 bases and J by 8 bases, and 6 bases separated the two germline ends. The CDR3 DNA reads TGCGCCAGCAGCTTGGGACTCGATGAGCAGTTCTTC. Protein product: CASSLGLDEQFF.

The sample holds a few counts of this clone. The chain combines TRBV11-2 with TRBJ1-6, with D unclear. CDR1 and CDR2 (germline): SGHAT, FQNNGV. Trimming took off 0 bases at V and 0 bases at J, with 9 bases between the two ends. This CDR3 has 17 amino acids. The CDR3 DNA reads as TGTGCCAGCAGCTTAGATTTGGAGAGCTCCTATAATTCACCCCTCCACTTT. Residues: CASSLDLESSYNSPLHF.

The rearrangement joins TRBV5-1 to TRBJ2-1, with TRBD2 identical over 7 bases. Germline CDR1 and CDR2: SGHRS and YFSETQ. With V trimmed by 9 bases and J by 0 bases, 9 bases remained unmatched. CDR3 length equals 15 residues. This CDR3 reads CATSIAGASYNEQFF. CDR3 nucleotides: TGCGCCACCTCAATAGCGGGTGCCTCCTACAATGAGCAGTTCTTC.

The rearrangement joins TRBV10-3 to TRBJ1-4, with D possibly matching TRBD1 (5 bases). The germline CDR1 and CDR2 sequences are ENHRY and SYGVKD. V was trimmed by 8 bases and J by 7 bases, leaving 17 bases between them. The CDR3 has 14 residues. The CDR3 DNA sequence: TGTGCCATCGCCGGGGGGGGAAGTGGTGAAAAACTGTTTTTT. Protein: CAIAGGGSGEKLFF.

The chain combines TRBV12-3 or TRBV12-4 with TRBJ1-1; possibly TRBD1 for D (6 bases). V was clipped by 5 bases and J by 1 base, with 8 bases between them. The CDR3 sequence is 13 residues long. The CDR3 is CASSPTGNTEAFF. The CDR3 DNA reads as TGTGCCAGCAGTCCGACAGGGAACACTGAAGCTTTCTTT.

The chain is built from TRBV2 and TRBJ2-7, with D uncertain. The germline V and J ends were trimmed by 5 bases and 0 bases, with 14 bases remaining between them. The CDR3 sequence is 15 residues long. CDR1 and CDR2 from the germline V gene are SNHLY and FYNNEI. CDR3 loop: CASSRDSPLSYEQYF. CDR3 coding DNA: TGTGCCAGCAGTCGCGACTCGCCGCTCTCCTACGAGCAGTACTTC.

This clone appeared a single time. The CDR3 here is CASSPGLAGDTETQYF. The CDR3 bases are TGTGCCAGCAGCCCGGGACTAGCGGGAGATACAGAGACCCAGTACTTC. The rearrangement uses TRBV7-9 and TRBJ2-5; 14 positions agree with TRBD2. This CDR3 has 16 amino acids. V lost 5 bases, J lost 4 bases, and 6 bases stayed unmatched. The germline gives CDR1 SEHNR, CDR2 FQNEAQ (reference sequence).

V is TRBV20-1 and J is TRBJ1-1; 10 bases line up with TRBD1. V lost 3 bases and J lost 0; bases outside the gene matches: 7. The CDR3 is made up of 16 amino acids. Germline-derived CDR1 and CDR2 are DFQATT and SNEGSKA (reference sequence). The CDR3 nucleotides read TGCAGTGCTAGTCTCGCGACAGGGGGCATGAACACTGAAGCTTTCTTT. Protein product: CSASLATGGMNTEAFF.